A single sample gave rise to the 22 T cell receptor beta chains below, sequenced in a study of shared clonotypes between healthy human individuals. Using immunoSEQ multiplex PCR, the repertoire was profiled, and TCRdb retains in-frame clones only, with some absent. The table has about 2.5 million clones, 80% to 95% seen once. Sequencing used naive CD4+ T cells from PBMCs. The subset is: CD45RA+ positively selected. These receptors all come from a young man in good health. Some clones in this sample may be carry-over from other donors' samples.

The rearrangement links TRBV6-5 to TRBJ2-7, with TRBD1 matching over 11 bases. The V segment lost 5 bases and the J segment 6 bases; nucleotides outside the gene matches: 6. The CDR3 runs 14 residues. Germline lookup yields CDR1 MNHEY and CDR2 SVGAGI. CDR3 in amino acids: CASSKTGTGGEQYF. The CDR3 region has the DNA TGTGCCAGCAGTAAAACCGGGACAGGGGGCGAGCAGTACTTC.

As for this clone: Other DNA sequences in the same sample also yield this CDR3. The chain uses TRBV5-1 and TRBJ2-1; D perhaps matches TRBD2 (6 bases). The CDR3 loop spans 15 amino acids. Trimming cost V 4 bases and J 0 bases, with 11 bases left between them. The germline CDR1 and CDR2 sequences are SGHRS and YFSETQ. The CDR3 DNA follows: TGCGCCAGCAGCCGGGACTTCAGCTCCTACAATGAGCAGTTCTTC. Translation: CASSRDFSSYNEQFF.

The chain links TRBV19 to TRBJ2-7; D possibly corresponds to TRBD2 (5 bases). CDR3 length: 13 amino acids. Germline values: CDR1 LNHDA, CDR2 SQIVND (reference sequence). The V end was cut by 3 bases, the J end by 3 bases, with 9 bases between. The CDR3 DNA follows: TGTGCCAGTAGTATCGTTCGGGGCTACGAGCAGTACTTC. Translated, it gives CASSIVRGYEQYF.

Concerning this clone itself: Within the sample, other DNA sequences also encode this same CDR3. The chain uses TRBV5-1 and TRBJ2-6, with a weak D call TRBD1 (6 bases). Germline-derived CDR1 and CDR2 are SGHRS and YFSETQ. The CDR3 covers 16 residues. Trimming shortened V by 2 bases and J by 0 bases, and 9 bases separated the two germline ends. Here the CDR3 reads CASSLTGSSGANVLTF. The CDR3 DNA reads as TGCGCCAGCAGCTTAACAGGGAGCTCTGGGGCCAACGTCCTGACTTTC.

J is TRBJ2-6 and V is TRBV5-6; no firm D call. The V gene lost 4 bases and the J gene lost 2 bases, with 7 bases spanning the gap. The V gene's germline CDR1 is SGHDT and CDR2 YYEEEE. The CDR3 totals 14 residues. The CDR3 spells CASSPQTGANVLTF. Here the CDR3 DNA reads TGTGCCAGCAGCCCACAAACTGGGGCCAACGTCCTGACTTTC.

The V gene is TRBV6-5, the J gene TRBJ2-2; 8 bases line up with TRBD1. Trimming removed 5 bases from V and 2 bases from J; junction bases left unmatched: 4. This CDR3 contains 15 residues. Looked up from germline, CDR1 is MNHEY and CDR2 is SVGAGI. CDR3 sequence (DNA): TGTGCCAGCAGTACCTCAGGGGGCAACACCGGGGAGCTGTTTTTT. Its translation is CASSTSGGNTGELFF.

The chain is built from TRBV5-6 and TRBJ2-2; 12 bases align to TRBD2. The CDR3 is 16 residues long. Trimming cost V 4 bases and J 0 bases; bases outside gene matches: 1. Germline-derived CDR1 and CDR2 are SGHDT and YYEEEE. CDR3 DNA sequence: TGTGCCAGCAGCAGACTAGCGGGGGCGAACACCGGGGAGCTGTTTTTT. Its translation: CASSRLAGANTGELFF.

Remarks on this clone: Within the sample, other DNA sequences also encode this same CDR3. The chain employs TRBV4-3 and TRBJ2-3; a possible D gene is TRBD2 (6 bases). Germline V lookup: CDR1 LGHNA, CDR2 YSLEER. This CDR3 is 14 amino acids long. V shed 3 bases and J shed 1 base, with 8 bases lying between them. CDR3 coding DNA: TGCGCCAGCAGCCAGGCTAGCGGCACAGATACGCAGTATTTT. As protein: CASSQASGTDTQYF.

The chain is built from TRBV28 and TRBJ1-2; TRBD1 agrees at 7 bases. The CDR3 spans 18 residues. Trimming removed 2 bases from V and 5 bases from J; junction bases left unmatched: 17. CDR1 and CDR2 from the germline V gene are MDHEN and SYDVKM. CDR3 protein: CASSLRGLDRAGRYGYTF. As DNA, the CDR3 is TGTGCCAGCAGTTTACGGGGCCTAGACAGGGCGGGGCGGTATGGCTACACCTTC.

This chain connects TRBV5-4 to TRBJ1-1; D is possibly TRBD1 (6 bases). CDR3 length equals 15 residues. The germline V gene encodes CDR1 SGHNT and CDR2 YYREEE (reference sequence). The germline V and J ends were trimmed by 3 bases and 1 base, with 13 bases remaining between them. CDR3 protein: CASSWRQAGNTEAFF. CDR3 sequence (DNA): TGTGCCAGCAGCTGGAGACAGGCGGGGAACACTGAAGCTTTCTTT.

The J gene is TRBJ1-1, the V gene TRBV7-9; unclear D gene. Trimming took 3 bases from V and 1 from J, leaving 15 bases between them. Germline values: CDR1 SEHNR, CDR2 FQNEAQ (reference sequence). This CDR3 spans 16 amino acids. The CDR3 DNA sequence: TGTGCCAGCAGCTTCTTCCCGACACCCCCGAACACTGAAGCTTTCTTT. Translated, it gives CASSFFPTPPNTEAFF. The full variable domain, its missing parts supplied by reference TRBV7-9 and TRBJ1-1, is DTGVSQNPRHKITKRGQNVTFRCDPISEHNRLYWYRQTLGQGPEFLTYFQNEAQLEKSRLLSDRFSAERPKGSFSTLEIQRTEQGDSAMYLCASSFFPTPPNTEAFFGQGTRLTVV.

This sequence joins TRBV5-6 and TRBJ2-1; 9 bases map to TRBD1. This CDR3 spans 15 amino acids. Germline CDR1 reads SGHDT; CDR2 reads YYEEEE. With V trimmed by 6 bases and J by 6 bases, 10 bases remained unmatched. The CDR3 DNA reads as TGTGCCAGCAAACCCGGGACAGGGAATGTCAATGAGCAGTTCTTC. Encoded protein: CASKPGTGNVNEQFF.

This rearrangement joins TRBV9 to TRBJ1-3; tentative D call: TRBD1 (5 bases). The germline gives CDR1 SGDLS, CDR2 YYNGEE. Deletions cut 0 bases from V and 0 bases from J, with 10 bases between. CDR3 length equals 16 residues. The CDR3 DNA reads as TGTGCCAGCAGCGTAGAACCGGACACCTCTGGAAACACCATATATTTT. Translating it yields CASSVEPDTSGNTIYF.

The V and J genes are TRBV7-9 and TRBJ2-1; D is unresolved. V was shortened by 5 bases and J by 8 bases, with 16 bases between the two germline ends. CDR1 and CDR2 from the germline V gene are SEHNR and FQNEAQ (reference sequence). CDR3 length equals 14 residues. The CDR3 loop is CASSLASSVYEQFF. DNA for the CDR3: TGTGCCAGCAGCCTCGCCTCCTCTGTCTATGAGCAGTTCTTC.

V and J are TRBV5-6 and TRBJ2-3; D is perhaps TRBD2 (6 bases). The germline V and J ends were trimmed by 6 bases and 6 bases, with 17 bases remaining between them. The germline V gene encodes CDR1 SGHDT and CDR2 YYEEEE. The CDR3 covers 14 residues. This CDR3 is CASTSNPGGDTQYF. The CDR3 nucleotides read TGTGCCAGCACCTCCAACCCTGGGGGGGATACGCAGTATTTT.

Only one count was recorded for this clone. This sequence joins TRBV7-2 and TRBJ1-2; 7 nucleotides line up with TRBD1. Germline-derived CDR1 and CDR2 are SGHTA and FQGNSA. The length of the CDR3 is 14 residues. Unmatched junction bases numbered 5, after V lost 3 bases and J lost 4 bases. DNA for the CDR3: TGTGCCAGCAGCTTGCTCGCAGGGGGCTATGGCTACACCTTC. Its protein is CASSLLAGGYGYTF.

The V gene is TRBV5-1, the J gene TRBJ2-2; tentative D call: TRBD1 (5 bases). This CDR3 region has 14 residues. V lost 6 bases and J lost 4, with 13 bases in between. Germline-derived CDR1 and CDR2 are SGHRS and YFSETQ. CDR3 sequence: CASMQGLGTGELFF. The CDR3 DNA follows: TGCGCCAGCATGCAGGGCTTGGGCACCGGGGAGCTGTTTTTT.

This chain connects TRBV29-1 to TRBJ1-4; 8 bases match TRBD1. Looked up from germline, CDR1 is SQVTM and CDR2 is ANQGSEA. The length of the CDR3 is 15 residues. V lost 4 bases and J lost 6; bases outside the gene matches: 10. The CDR3 nucleotides are TGCAGCGTTGGAACCTCAGGGGGCCGGTATGAAAAACTGTTTTTT. Its protein is CSVGTSGGRYEKLFF.

The CDR3 protein is CASSSPGSPQETQYF. The CDR3, as DNA: TGTGCCAGCAGTTCACCCGGGAGTCCCCAAGAGACCCAGTACTTC. This rearrangement joins TRBV28 to TRBJ2-5; tentatively, D is TRBD2 (6 bases). The CDR3 consists of 15 residues. V lost 4 bases to trimming and J lost 1 base, with 13 bases between them. CDR1 and CDR2 (germline): MDHEN, SYDVKM.

The chain is built from TRBV7-2 and TRBJ1-2; D uncertain. CDR1 is SGHTA and CDR2 is FQGNSA in the germline V gene. The V and J ends lost 5 bases and 7 bases respectively, with 11 bases between them. The CDR3 contains 12 residues. In DNA, the CDR3 is TGTGCCAGCAGCGGGCCCCATGGTGGCTACACCTTC. It specifies CASSGPHGGYTF.

This chain links TRBV18 with TRBJ2-7, with D unresolved. This CDR3 is built from 16 residues. The V end was cut by 4 bases, the J end by 0 bases, with 16 bases between. Germline CDR1 KGHSH, CDR2 LQKENI. In DNA, the CDR3 is TGTGCCAGCTCACTACTAAGCGTGAGTAACTCCTACGAGCAGTACTTC. It encodes CASSLLSVSNSYEQYF.

The rearrangement uses TRBV10-3 and TRBJ2-1, with 9 nucleotides matching TRBD2. The CDR3 consists of 15 residues. V lost 6 bases to trimming and J lost 5 bases; unmatched junction nucleotides: 8. From germline, CDR1 is ENHRY and CDR2 SYGVKD. CDR3 sequence: CAIRGSGSVDNEQFF. In DNA form, the CDR3 reads TGTGCCATCAGGGGTAGCGGGAGTGTCGACAATGAGCAGTTCTTC.